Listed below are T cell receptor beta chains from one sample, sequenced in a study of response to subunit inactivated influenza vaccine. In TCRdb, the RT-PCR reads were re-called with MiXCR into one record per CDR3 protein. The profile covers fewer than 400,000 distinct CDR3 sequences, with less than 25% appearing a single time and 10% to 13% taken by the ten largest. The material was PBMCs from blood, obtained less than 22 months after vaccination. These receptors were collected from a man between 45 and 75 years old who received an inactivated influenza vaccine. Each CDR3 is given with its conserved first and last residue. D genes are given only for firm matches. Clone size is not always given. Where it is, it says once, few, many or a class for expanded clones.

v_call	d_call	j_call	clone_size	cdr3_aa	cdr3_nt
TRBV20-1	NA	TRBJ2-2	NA	CSARVLTGNTGELFF	TGCAGTGCTAGAGTATTGACAGGAAACACCGGGGAGCTGTTTTTT
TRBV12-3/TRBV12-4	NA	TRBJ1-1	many	CASSLMGNTEAFF	TGTGCCAGCAGTTTAATGGGGAACACTGAAGCTTTCTTT
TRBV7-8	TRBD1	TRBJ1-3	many	CASSFGTVLSGNTPHF	TGTGCCAGCAGCTTCGGGACAGTCCTCTCTGGAAACACCCCCCATTTT
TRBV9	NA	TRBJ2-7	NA	CASSMGPSSYEQYF	TGTGCCAGCAGCATGGGCCCTAGCTCCTACGAGCAGTACTTC
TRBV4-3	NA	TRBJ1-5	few	CASSSAYGGYSNQPQHF	TGCGCCAGCAGCTCCGCGTATGGGGGCTATAGCAATCAGCCCCAGCATTTT
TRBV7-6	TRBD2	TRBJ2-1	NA	CASSSNLPTSGTERQFF	TGTGCCAGCAGCTCGAACCTTCCGACTAGCGGGACAGAGAGACAGTTCTTC
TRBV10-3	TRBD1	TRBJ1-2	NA	CAIHESDRGRGGYTF	TGTGCCATCCACGAGAGTGACAGGGGAAGAGGTGGCTACACCTTC
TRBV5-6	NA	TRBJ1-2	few	CASSPPRENTFYGYTF	TGTGCCAGCAGCCCACCCCGGGAGAATACCTTCTATGGCTACACCTTC
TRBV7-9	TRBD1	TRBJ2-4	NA	CASSGQGANIQYF	TGTGCCAGCAGCGGACAGGGGGCAAACATTCAGTACTTC
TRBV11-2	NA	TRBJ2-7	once	CATGGYYEQYF	TGTGCCACCGGGGGTTACTACGAGCAGTACTTC
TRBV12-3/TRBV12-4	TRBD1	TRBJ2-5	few	CASSSGTGGFETQYF	TGTGCCAGCAGTTCCGGGACAGGGGGCTTCGAGACCCAGTACTTC
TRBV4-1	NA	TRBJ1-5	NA	CASSQDAGLGNQPQHF	TGCGCCAGCAGCCAAGATGCGGGGCTGGGCAATCAGCCCCAGCATTTT
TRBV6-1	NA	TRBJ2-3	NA	CASRTGISTDTQYF	TGTGCCAGCCGCACCGGGATCAGCACAGATACGCAGTATTTT
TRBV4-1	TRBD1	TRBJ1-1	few	CASSQAWGDRQNTEAFF	TGCGCCAGCAGCCAAGCCTGGGGGGACAGGCAGAACACTGAAGCTTTCTTT
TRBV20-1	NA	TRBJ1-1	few	CSARGQINTEAFF	TGCAGTGCTAGAGGACAGATAAACACTGAAGCTTTCTTT
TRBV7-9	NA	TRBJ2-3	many	CASSSQGLRRSTDTQYF	TGTGCCAGCAGCTCCCAAGGACTAAGACGTAGCACAGATACGCAGTATTTT
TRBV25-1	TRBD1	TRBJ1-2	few	CASRAAGQHYGYTF	TGTGCCAGCCGTGCGGCGGGACAGCACTATGGCTACACCTTC